The 27 T cell receptor beta chains below were found in one sample sequenced in a study of shared clonotypes between healthy human individuals. Assay used: immunoSEQ multiplex PCR; TCRdb lists only in-frame clones, some missing. Of 2.3 million or so clones listed, over 85% are singletons. What was sequenced was naive CD4+ T cells from PBMCs. Noted subset: CD45RA+ positively selected. The receptor set was obtained from a man between 18 and 29 years old in good health. Some clones in this sample may be carry-over from other donors' samples.

This chain joins TRBV2 and TRBJ2-7, with 7 bases fitting TRBD1. CDR1 SNHLY and CDR2 FYNNEI come from the germline V gene. This CDR3 has 12 residues. The J segment lost 4 bases and the V segment lost 6 bases, leaving 3 bases of the junction unmatched. DNA for the CDR3: TGTGCCAGCAGGGGGACAGCTTACGAGCAGTACTTC. This codes for CASRGTAYEQYF.

J is TRBJ2-1 and V is TRBV7-3; D remains unclear. The V end was cut by 5 bases, the J end by 6 bases, with 23 bases between. The CDR3 covers 17 residues. Germline V gene data show CDR1 as SGHTA and CDR2 as FQGTGA. The chain's CDR3 is CASSSTPAGAVANEQFF. The CDR3 bases are TGTGCCAGCAGCAGTACCCCAGCTGGAGCCGTAGCCAATGAGCAGTTCTTC.

This chain joins TRBV7-6 and TRBJ2-1; possibly TRBD1 for D (5 bases). Germline V CDR1 and CDR2: SGHVS, FNYEAQ. Deletions cut 2 bases from V and 5 bases from J, with 10 bases between. CDR3 size: 14 residues. The CDR3 sequence is CASSLLTADNEQFF. For the CDR3, the DNA is TGTGCCAGCAGCTTATTGACAGCCGACAATGAGCAGTTCTTC.

A word on this clone: Other DNA sequences in this sample translate to the same CDR3. The V and J genes are TRBV28 and TRBJ2-7; unclear D gene. Trimming left V 6 bases short and J 4 bases short, with 10 bases between. Germline CDR1 and CDR2: MDHEN and SYDVKM. This CDR3 has 12 residues. The CDR3 region is CASSLSAYEQYF. The CDR3 region has the DNA TGTGCCAGCAGCCTCTCCGCGTACGAGCAGTACTTC.

The chain recombines TRBV2 with TRBJ2-3; D is uncertain. From germline, CDR1 is SNHLY and CDR2 FYNNEI. V gave up 6 bases and J gave up 0 bases, with 10 bases separating them. The CDR3 loop spans 14 amino acids. DNA for the CDR3: TGTGCCAGCAGCCTAAGGTCTAGCACAGATACGCAGTATTTT. Translated: CASSLRSSTDTQYF.

This sequence joins TRBV29-1 and TRBJ2-7, with a possible D match to TRBD1 (5 bases). The CDR3 length is 13 residues. V shed 5 bases and J shed 3 bases, with 14 bases lying between them. Germline-derived CDR1 and CDR2 are SQVTM and ANQGSEA. Written as DNA, the CDR3 is TGCAGCGTTAACAGGAGAAATAGCTACGAGCAGTACTTC. Translating gives CSVNRRNSYEQYF.

The chain recombines TRBV19 with TRBJ2-6, with TRBD2 as a possible D gene (5 bases). The length of the CDR3 is 15 residues. Germline V gene data show CDR1 as LNHDA and CDR2 as SQIVND (reference sequence). The V and J ends lost 2 bases and 4 bases respectively, with 9 bases between them. The CDR3 DNA reads as TGTGCCAGTAGTATACTAGCAGCCGGGGCCAACGTCCTGACTTTC. Protein product: CASSILAAGANVLTF.

This sequence joins TRBV14 and TRBJ2-1; D is uncertain. Trimming shortened V by 5 bases and J by 7 bases, and 15 bases separated the two germline ends. In germline, CDR1 is SGHDN, CDR2 FVKESK. The CDR3 is 14 residues long. The CDR3 loop reads CASSLTIGVNEQFF. In nucleotides, the CDR3 is TGTGCCAGCAGCTTAACTATAGGCGTGAATGAGCAGTTCTTC.

The chain couples TRBV18 to TRBJ2-5; 7 positions agree with TRBD1. Germline loops: CDR1 KGHSH, CDR2 LQKENI. With V trimmed by 3 bases and J by 3 bases, 7 bases remained unmatched. The CDR3 extends over 15 amino acids. Here the CDR3 DNA reads TGTGCCAGCTCACCGCCAGGGGGACGGAAAGAGACCCAGTACTTC. It specifies CASSPPGGRKETQYF. The variable domain in full, with the rest retrieved from reference TRBV18 and TRBJ2-5, is NAGVMQNPRHLVRRRGQEARLRCSPMKGHSHVYWYRQLPEEGLKFMVYLQKENIIDESGMPKERFSAEFPKEGPSILRIQQVVRGDSAAYFCASSPPGGRKETQYFGPGTRLLVL.

The rearrangement links TRBV19 to TRBJ2-5; 7 bases line up with TRBD1. V lost 5 bases and J lost 5; bases outside the gene matches: 5. The germline CDR1 and CDR2 sequences are LNHDA and SQIVND (reference sequence). This CDR3 contains 13 residues. The CDR3 loop reads CASSSGGWETQYF. Here the CDR3 DNA reads TGTGCCAGTAGTTCAGGGGGATGGGAGACCCAGTACTTC.

The chain couples TRBV11-3 to TRBJ2-7; 13 bases fit TRBD2. Germline V lookup: CDR1 SGHNT, CDR2 YENEEA. The CDR3 length is 17 residues. The J segment lost 3 bases and the V segment lost 3 bases, leaving 8 bases of the junction unmatched. The CDR3 region has the DNA TGTGCCAGCAGCTTCTCGCGGACTAGCGGGAGCAGCTACGAGCAGTACTTC. Its protein product is CASSFSRTSGSSYEQYF.

The chain uses TRBV7-2 and TRBJ1-2; no reliable D call. The V and J ends lost 5 bases and 5 bases respectively, with 12 bases between them. CDR3 length: 13 residues. Germline-derived CDR1 and CDR2 are SGHTA and FQGNSA. The CDR3 bases are TGTGCCAGCAGCCCCGACTGGGCATATGGCTACACCTTC. Protein: CASSPDWAYGYTF.

The rearrangement joins TRBV28 to TRBJ2-6; D ambiguous. This CDR3 has 14 amino acids. Germline V lookup: CDR1 MDHEN, CDR2 SYDVKM. Here the CDR3 reads CGTMRSSGANVLTF. In nucleotides, the CDR3 is TGTGGCACAATGCGCAGCTCTGGGGCCAACGTCCTGACTTTC.

The rearrangement joins TRBV5-1 to TRBJ2-7; 7 bases match TRBD2. The J segment lost 3 bases and the V segment lost 4 bases, leaving 10 bases of the junction unmatched. Germline V CDR1 and CDR2: SGHRS, YFSETQ. The CDR3 length is 15 residues. DNA of the CDR3: TGCGCCAGCAGCCCCACGGGCGGGAGTAGCTACGAGCAGTACTTC. It codes for CASSPTGGSSYEQYF.

V usage is TRBV27 and J usage is TRBJ1-1; perhaps TRBD1 as D (6 bases). CDR1 MNHEY and CDR2 SMNVEV come from the germline V gene (reference sequence). The CDR3 has 15 amino acids. V was cut by 2 bases and J by 4 bases, with 14 bases left in between. CDR3: CASSLGRGPSTEAFF. DNA for the CDR3: TGTGCCAGCAGTTTAGGGCGGGGGCCGAGCACTGAAGCTTTCTTT.

CDR3 protein: CASSRSGTSGSQETQYF. The CDR3, as DNA: TGTGCCAGCAGCCGGTCCGGGACTAGCGGGAGTCAAGAGACCCAGTACTTC. The rearrangement uses TRBV4-2 and TRBJ2-5; TRBD2 agrees at 14 bases. The V segment lost 4 bases and the J segment 2 bases; nucleotides outside the gene matches: 6. CDR1 is LGHNA and CDR2 is YNFKEQ in the germline V gene. The CDR3 length is 17 residues.

On this clone: Other DNA variants within this sample encode the same CDR3. The chain links TRBV5-4 to TRBJ2-7; 8 nucleotides agree with TRBD1. The CDR3 consists of 14 residues. Germline CDR1 reads SGHNT; CDR2 reads YYREEE (reference sequence). J gave up 2 bases and V 3 bases, and 4 bases lay outside the gene matches. The CDR3 is CASSSGTGPYEQYF. CDR3 DNA: TGTGCCAGCAGCTCCGGGACAGGACCCTACGAGCAGTACTTC.

CDR3 sequence (DNA): TGTGCCAGCAGCTTGGTAGGGGCGGTGAGGGAGCAGTACTTC. It codes for CASSLVGAVREQYF. The rearrangement joins TRBV5-4 to TRBJ2-7, with D possibly matching TRBD1 (5 bases). CDR3 size: 14 residues. The germline V gene has CDR1 SGHNT and CDR2 YYREEE (reference sequence). The ends were cut back, 0 bases at V and 7 bases at J, with 14 bases in the middle.

V and J are TRBV28 and TRBJ2-7, with D perhaps being TRBD1 or TRBD2 (5 bases each). Trimming removed 2 bases from V and 3 bases from J, with 14 bases in between. This CDR3 region has 15 residues. Germline V gene lookup returns CDR1 MDHEN and CDR2 SYDVKM. The CDR3 DNA is TGTGCCAGCAGTTTACGCGACACTGGGGGCTACGAGCAGTACTTC. It codes for CASSLRDTGGYEQYF.

The chain recombines TRBV29-1 with TRBJ2-3; D call uncertain. The CDR3 runs to 10 residues. Trimming took off 4 bases at V and 5 bases at J, with 4 bases between the two ends. The germline gives CDR1 SQVTM, CDR2 ANQGSEA. The CDR3 DNA is TGCAGCGTTGGGATAGATACGCAGTATTTT. This codes for CSVGIDTQYF.

This clone was seen a handful of times. The CDR3 DNA sequence: TGTGCCAGCACCGGGCGTGGAAATCAGCCCCAGCATTTT. Translation: CASTGRGNQPQHF. This chain connects TRBV6-6 to TRBJ1-5; D unresolved. CDR3 length equals 13 residues. Deletions cut 7 bases from V and 4 bases from J, with 11 bases between. Germline V gene sequence: CDR1 MNHNY, CDR2 SVGAGI (reference sequence).

The V call is TRBV10-3, the J call TRBJ2-5, with unresolved D. This CDR3 is 15 amino acids long. Between the trimmed V and J ends, which lost 3 bases and 1 base, there was a span of 12 bases. From germline, CDR1 is ENHRY and CDR2 SYGVKD. DNA of the CDR3: TGTGCCATCAGTGATGGTGAACGGGTCCAAGAGACCCAGTACTTC. It is translated as CAISDGERVQETQYF.

This clone is a singleton in its sample. The chain couples TRBV2 to TRBJ1-1; TRBD1 might be the D (5 bases). The CDR3 is 16 residues long. Germline V gene data show CDR1 as SNHLY and CDR2 as FYNNEI. V lost 6 bases, J lost 3 bases, and 20 bases lay in between. The CDR3 loop reads CASRSAGPSGHTEAFF. The DNA of the CDR3 is TGTGCCAGCAGATCAGCCGGACCCTCGGGGCACACTGAAGCTTTCTTT. The whole variable domain, filled in from reference TRBV2 and TRBJ1-1, reads EPEVTQTPSHQVTQMGQEVILRCVPISNHLYFYWYRQILGQKVEFLVSFYNNEISEKSEIFDDQFSVERPDGSNFTLKIRSTKLEDSAMYFCASRSAGPSGHTEAFFGQGTRLTVV.

V and J are TRBV30 and TRBJ1-2; no reliable D call. Germline CDR1 is GTSNPN and CDR2 is SVGIG (reference sequence). Trimming cost V 4 bases and J 9 bases, with 12 bases left between them. This CDR3 contains 11 residues. The CDR3 DNA is TGTGCCTGGATCGGGCGTATCCGCTACACCTTC. It codes for CAWIGRIRYTF.

The rearrangement links TRBV5-1 to TRBJ2-5, with TRBD1 matching over 9 bases. Germline assignment: CDR1 SGHRS and CDR2 YFSETQ. The CDR3 sequence is 15 residues long. Trimming cost V 4 bases and J 5 bases; bases outside gene matches: 9. Written as DNA, the CDR3 is TGCGCCAGCAGCCAGAATACAGGGGGCCAGGAGACCCAGTACTTC. This codes for CASSQNTGGQETQYF.

The chain combines TRBV28 with TRBJ2-7; 10 positions agree with TRBD1. The J segment lost 2 bases and the V segment lost 5 bases, leaving 15 bases of the junction unmatched. The CDR3 length is 18 residues. Germline V gives CDR1 MDHEN, CDR2 SYDVKM. CDR3 in amino acids: CASSRGPGTGVETYEQYF. CDR3 coding DNA: TGTGCCAGCAGTCGGGGTCCCGGGACAGGGGTCGAGACCTACGAGCAGTACTTC.

The genes are TRBV5-1 and TRBJ1-6; 7 nucleotides line up with TRBD1. The germline gives CDR1 SGHRS, CDR2 YFSETQ. The CDR3 runs to 14 residues. With V trimmed by 4 bases and J by 6 bases, 4 bases remained unmatched. In nucleotides, the CDR3 is TGCGCCAGCAGCCGGGACAGCTCTAATTCACCCCTCCACTTT. Protein sequence: CASSRDSSNSPLHF.